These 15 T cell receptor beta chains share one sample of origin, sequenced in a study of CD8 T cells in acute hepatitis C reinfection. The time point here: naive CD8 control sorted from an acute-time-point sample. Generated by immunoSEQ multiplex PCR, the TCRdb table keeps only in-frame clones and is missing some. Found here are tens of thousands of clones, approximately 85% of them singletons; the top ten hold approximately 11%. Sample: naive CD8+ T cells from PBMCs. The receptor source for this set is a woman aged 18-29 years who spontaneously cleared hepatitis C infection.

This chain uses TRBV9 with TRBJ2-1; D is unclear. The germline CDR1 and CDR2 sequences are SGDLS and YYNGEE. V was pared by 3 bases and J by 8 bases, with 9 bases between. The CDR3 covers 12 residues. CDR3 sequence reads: CASSGFGDEQFF. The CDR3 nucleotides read TGTGCCAGCAGCGGTTTTGGGGATGAGCAGTTCTTC.

In DNA, the CDR3 is TGCGCCAGCAGCCAAGAGTTTGCGGGGGATCTCTACAATGAGCAGTTCTTC. Its protein product is CASSQEFAGDLYNEQFF. The chain combines TRBV4-1 with TRBJ2-1; 7 nucleotides match TRBD2. The V and J ends lost 0 bases and 3 bases, in that order; junction bases with no gene match: 8. CDR1 is MGHRA and CDR2 is YSYEKL in the germline V gene. The CDR3 extends over 17 amino acids.

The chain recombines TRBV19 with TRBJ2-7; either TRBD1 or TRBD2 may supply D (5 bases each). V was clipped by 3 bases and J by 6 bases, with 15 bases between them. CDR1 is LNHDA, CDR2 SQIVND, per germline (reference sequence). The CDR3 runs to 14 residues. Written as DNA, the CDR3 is TGTGCCAGTAGTATGGGGGTCGGTTCCGGCGAGCAGTACTTC. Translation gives CASSMGVGSGEQYF.

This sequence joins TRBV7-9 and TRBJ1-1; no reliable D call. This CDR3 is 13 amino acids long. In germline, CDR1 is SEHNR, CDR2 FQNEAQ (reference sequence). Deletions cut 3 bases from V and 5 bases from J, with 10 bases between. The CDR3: CASSLAGRTEAFF. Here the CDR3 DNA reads TGTGCCAGCAGCTTGGCGGGGAGGACTGAAGCTTTCTTT. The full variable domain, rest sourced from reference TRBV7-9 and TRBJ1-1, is DTGVSQNPRHKITKRGQNVTFRCDPISEHNRLYWYRQTLGQGPEFLTYFQNEAQLEKSRLLSDRFSAERPKGSFSTLEIQRTEQGDSAMYLCASSLAGRTEAFFGQGTRLTVV.

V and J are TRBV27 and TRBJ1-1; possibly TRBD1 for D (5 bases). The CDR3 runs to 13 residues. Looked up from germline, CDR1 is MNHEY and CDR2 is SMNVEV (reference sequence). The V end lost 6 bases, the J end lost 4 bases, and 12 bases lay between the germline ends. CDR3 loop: CASRGVVGTEAFF. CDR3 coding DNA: TGTGCCAGCAGGGGGGTCGTTGGCACTGAAGCTTTCTTT.

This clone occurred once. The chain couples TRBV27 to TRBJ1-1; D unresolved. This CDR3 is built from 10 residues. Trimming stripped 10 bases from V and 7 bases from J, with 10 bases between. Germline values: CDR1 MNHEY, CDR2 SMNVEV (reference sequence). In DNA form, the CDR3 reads TGTGCCACCGTCGGGAGTGAAGCTTTCTTT. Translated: CATVGSEAFF.

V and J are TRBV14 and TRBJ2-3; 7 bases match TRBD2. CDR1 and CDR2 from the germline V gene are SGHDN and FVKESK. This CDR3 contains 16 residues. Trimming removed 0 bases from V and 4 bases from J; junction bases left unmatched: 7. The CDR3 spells CASSQDSAGVSDTQYF. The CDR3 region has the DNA TGTGCCAGCAGCCAAGATTCCGCGGGAGTATCAGATACGCAGTATTTT. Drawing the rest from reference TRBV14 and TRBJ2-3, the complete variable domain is EAGVTQFPSHSVIEKGQTVTLRCDPISGHDNLYWYRRVMGKEIKFLLHFVKESKQDESGMPNNRFLAERTGGTYSTLKVQPAELEDSGVYFCASSQDSAGVSDTQYFGPGTRLTVL.

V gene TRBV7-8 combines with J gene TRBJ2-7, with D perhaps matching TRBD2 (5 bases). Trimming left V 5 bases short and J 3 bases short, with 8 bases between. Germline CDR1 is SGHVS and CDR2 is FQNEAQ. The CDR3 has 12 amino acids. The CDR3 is CASSPTSYEQYF. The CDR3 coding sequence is TGTGCCAGCAGCCCAACTAGCTACGAGCAGTACTTC.

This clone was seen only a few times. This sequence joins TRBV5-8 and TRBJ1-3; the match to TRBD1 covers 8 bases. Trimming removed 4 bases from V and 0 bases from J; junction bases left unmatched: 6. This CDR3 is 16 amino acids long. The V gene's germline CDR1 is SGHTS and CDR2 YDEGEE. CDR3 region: CASSPRTGSSGNTIYF. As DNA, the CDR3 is TGTGCCAGCAGCCCGCGGACAGGGTCCTCTGGAAACACCATATATTTT.

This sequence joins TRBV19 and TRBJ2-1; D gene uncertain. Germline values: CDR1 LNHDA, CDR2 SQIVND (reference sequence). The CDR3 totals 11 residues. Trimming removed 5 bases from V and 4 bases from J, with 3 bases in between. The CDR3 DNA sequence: TGTGCCAGTAGTTCATACAATGAGCAGTTCTTC. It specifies CASSSYNEQFF.

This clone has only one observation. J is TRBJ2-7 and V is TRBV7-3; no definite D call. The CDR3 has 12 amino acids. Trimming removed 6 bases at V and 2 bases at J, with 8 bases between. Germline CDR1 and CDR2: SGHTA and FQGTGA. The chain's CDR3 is CASSISPYEQYF. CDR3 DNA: TGTGCCAGCAGTATCTCCCCCTACGAGCAGTACTTC.

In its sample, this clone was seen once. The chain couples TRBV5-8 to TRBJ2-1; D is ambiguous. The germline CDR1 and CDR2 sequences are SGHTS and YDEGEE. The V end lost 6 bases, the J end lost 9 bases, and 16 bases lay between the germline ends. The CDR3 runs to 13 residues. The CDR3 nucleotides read TGTGCCAGCACCATCAGCAGCGTACTTGAGCAGTTCTTC. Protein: CASTISSVLEQFF.

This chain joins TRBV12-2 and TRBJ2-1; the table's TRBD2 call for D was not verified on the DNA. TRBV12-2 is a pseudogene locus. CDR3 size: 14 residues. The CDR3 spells CASRLRREHNEQFF. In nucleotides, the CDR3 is TGTGCAAGTCGCTTAAGGCGGGAACACAATGAGCAGTTCTTC.

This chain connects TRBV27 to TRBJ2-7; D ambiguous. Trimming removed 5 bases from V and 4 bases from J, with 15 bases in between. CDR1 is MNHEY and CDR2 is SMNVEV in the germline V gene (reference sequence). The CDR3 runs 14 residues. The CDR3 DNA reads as TGTGCCAGCAGTCCCCGGGCTGCTGAATACGAGCAGTACTTC. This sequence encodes CASSPRAAEYEQYF.

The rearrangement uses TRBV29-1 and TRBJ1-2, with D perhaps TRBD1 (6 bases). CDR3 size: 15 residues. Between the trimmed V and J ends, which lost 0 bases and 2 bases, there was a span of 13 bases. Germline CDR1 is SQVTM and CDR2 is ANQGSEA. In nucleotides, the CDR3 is TGCAGCGTTGAAGATCGGGGGCCGAAAAACTATGGCTACACCTTC. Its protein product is CSVEDRGPKNYGYTF.